The entry below describes one T cell receptor beta chain. Germline CDR1 SNHLY, CDR2 FYNNEI. Trimming cost V 2 bases and J 11 bases; bases outside gene matches: 13. The CDR3 totals 16 residues. This sample stems from a study of blood T cell repertoires in COVID-19. Study details: Researchers got acute and convalescent COVID-19 samples from the United States, Italy and Spain.

Assay: immunoSEQ multiplex PCR; the TCRdb copy retains only in-frame clones and omits some. The data contain 90,000 to 130,000 clones, 60% to 80% of them singletons. The genes are TRBV2 and TRBJ1-1, with 11 bases that match TRBD1. Sequences were obtained from peripheral blood. The sequence came from a woman older than 75 with active or convalescent COVID-19. The CDR3 protein is CASSERALDRGHGAFF. CDR3 sequence (DNA): TGTGCCAGCAGTGAACGGGCCCTGGACAGGGGGCATGGTGCTTTCTTT.